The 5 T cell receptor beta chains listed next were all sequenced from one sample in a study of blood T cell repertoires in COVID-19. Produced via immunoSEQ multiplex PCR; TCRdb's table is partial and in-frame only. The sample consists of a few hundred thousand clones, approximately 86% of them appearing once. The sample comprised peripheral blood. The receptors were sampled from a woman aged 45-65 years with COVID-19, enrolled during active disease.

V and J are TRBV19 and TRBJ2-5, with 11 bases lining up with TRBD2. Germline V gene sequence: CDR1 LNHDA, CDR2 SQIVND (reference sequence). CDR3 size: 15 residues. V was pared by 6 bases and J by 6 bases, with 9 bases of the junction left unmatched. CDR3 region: CASSFSGGAGKTQYF. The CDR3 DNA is TGTGCCAGTAGCTTTAGCGGGGGGGCCGGAAAGACCCAGTACTTC. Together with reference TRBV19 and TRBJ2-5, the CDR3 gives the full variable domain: DGGITQSPKYLFRKEGQNVTLSCEQNLNHDAMYWYRQDPGQGLRLIYYSQIVNDFQKGDIAEGYSVSREKKESFPLTVTSAQKNPTAFYLCASSFSGGAGKTQYFGPGTRLLVL.

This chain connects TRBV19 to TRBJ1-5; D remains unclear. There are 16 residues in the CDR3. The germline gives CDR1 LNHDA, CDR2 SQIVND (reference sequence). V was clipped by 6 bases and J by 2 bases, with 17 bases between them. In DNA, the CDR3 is TGTGCCAGTAGCGGAGGATCGGGTGTGGGCAATCAGCCCCAGCATTTT. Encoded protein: CASSGGSGVGNQPQHF.

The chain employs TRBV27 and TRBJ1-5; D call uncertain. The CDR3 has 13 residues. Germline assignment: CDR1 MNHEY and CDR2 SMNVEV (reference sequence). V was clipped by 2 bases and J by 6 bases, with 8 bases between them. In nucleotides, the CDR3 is TGTGCCAGCAGTTTAGGAGGGATTCAGCCCCAGCATTTT. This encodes CASSLGGIQPQHF.

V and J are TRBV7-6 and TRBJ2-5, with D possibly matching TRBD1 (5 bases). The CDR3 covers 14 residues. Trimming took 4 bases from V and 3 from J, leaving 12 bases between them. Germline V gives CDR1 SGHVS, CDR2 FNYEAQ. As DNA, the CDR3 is TGTGCCAGCAGCTCTTGGACAAGCAAAGAGACCCAGTACTTC. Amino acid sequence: CASSSWTSKETQYF.

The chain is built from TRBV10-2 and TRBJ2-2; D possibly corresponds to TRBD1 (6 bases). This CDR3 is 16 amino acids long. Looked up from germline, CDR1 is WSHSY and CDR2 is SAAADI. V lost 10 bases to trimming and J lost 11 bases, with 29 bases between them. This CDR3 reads CAILDTNPGHPAELFF. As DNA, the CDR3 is TGCGCCATTCTGGATACCAATCCGGGACATCCCGCCGAGCTGTTTTTT.